These 13 T cell receptor beta chains came from one sample sequenced in a study of blood T cell repertoires in COVID-19. The repertoire was sequenced with immunoSEQ multiplex PCR; TCRdb's copy has only in-frame clones and lacks some. The table has more than 200,000 clones, 70% to 85% seen once. Material: PBMCs or T cells enriched from blood (not recorded which). The origin of the receptors is a man in his sixties who had recovered from COVID-19.

This clone was picked up one time. The rearrangement uses TRBV5-1 and TRBJ1-2; D unresolved. Trimming removed 4 bases from V and 8 bases from J, with 9 bases in between. Germline-derived CDR1 and CDR2 are SGHRS and YFSETQ. The CDR3 is 11 residues long. The CDR3 region is CASSGGVGYTF. The CDR3 DNA reads as TGCGCCAGCAGCGGCGGGGTAGGCTACACCTTC.

The V gene is TRBV18, the J gene TRBJ2-7; 8 bases line up with TRBD2. V lost 5 bases, J lost 7 bases, and 10 bases stayed unmatched. Germline lookup yields CDR1 KGHSH and CDR2 LQKENI. This CDR3 is 14 amino acids long. In DNA form, the CDR3 reads TGTGCCAGCTCAACCCGTAGCGGGGATGGGGAGCAGTACTTC. Its protein is CASSTRSGDGEQYF.

V and J are TRBV2 and TRBJ1-2; possible D gene TRBD1, 5 bases. Germline assignment: CDR1 SNHLY and CDR2 FYNNEI. Trimming cost V 4 bases and J 4 bases, with 10 bases left between them. This CDR3 has 13 amino acids. DNA of the CDR3: TGTGCCAGCAGTGTAAGGGGCACCTATGGCTACACCTTC. It codes for CASSVRGTYGYTF.

This clone was observed many times. The chain joins TRBV6-4 to TRBJ2-1; 10 nucleotides match TRBD2. V shed 3 bases, J shed 8 bases, and the junction held 10 bases outside the gene matches. This CDR3 spans 16 amino acids. Germline CDR1 is MRHNA and CDR2 is SNTAGT. The DNA of the CDR3 is TGTGCCAGCAGTGAAGAAAGCGGGGGGGCCCGCGATGAGCAGTTCTTC. Amino acids: CASSEESGGARDEQFF.

The gene calls are TRBV7-8 and TRBJ1-4, with 7 bases that match TRBD1. Trimming at V came to 5 bases and at J to 10 bases, leaving 13 bases not matched to a gene. The CDR3 contains 15 residues. Per germline, CDR1 SGHVS and CDR2 FQNEAQ. CDR3 DNA sequence: TGTGCCAGCAGCCAGACAGGGTCCCGGCTCGGAAAACTGTTTTTT. Translated: CASSQTGSRLGKLFF.

The rearrangement joins TRBV3-1 (or the pseudogene TRBV3-2) to TRBJ1-2; D not resolved. There are 14 residues in the CDR3. Looked up from germline, CDR1 is LGHDT and CDR2 is YNNKEL (reference sequence). V was pared by 8 bases and J by 2 bases, with 15 bases between. CDR3 DNA: TGTGCCAGCGCCGATGCAGGAGGAAACTATGGCTACACCTTC. It is translated as CASADAGGNYGYTF.

V usage is TRBV19 and J usage is TRBJ1-1; D possibly corresponds to TRBD1 (5 bases). This CDR3 comprises 17 residues. V was clipped by 3 bases and J by 0 bases, with 17 bases between them. Germline CDR1 LNHDA, CDR2 SQIVND (reference sequence). The CDR3: CASSIGGAGLVNTEAFF. The CDR3 coding sequence is TGTGCCAGTAGTATCGGTGGGGCCGGGCTGGTGAACACTGAAGCTTTCTTT.

The chain links TRBV6-2 or TRBV6-3 to TRBJ1-1; no firm D call. V was cut by 6 bases and J by 1 base, with 9 bases left in between. The germline CDR1 and CDR2 sequences are MNHEY and SVGEGT. This CDR3 region has 13 residues. In DNA form, the CDR3 reads TGTGCCAGCAGCTTTGCAGGGAACACTGAAGCTTTCTTT. Translation gives CASSFAGNTEAFF.

This clone appeared a single time. The chain combines TRBV19 with TRBJ2-3, with 7 bases fitting TRBD2. From germline, CDR1 is LNHDA and CDR2 SQIVND (reference sequence). There are 12 residues in the CDR3. The CDR3 here is CAAGPNTDTQYF. DNA for the CDR3: TGTGCAGCGGGACCCAACACAGATACGCAGTATTTT.

V gene TRBV18 combines with J gene TRBJ2-3, with 15 nucleotides matching TRBD2. The V gene end was trimmed by 0 bases and the J gene end by 0 bases; junction bases not matched to a gene: 4. The CDR3 extends over 19 amino acids. Germline V gene sequence: CDR1 KGHSH, CDR2 LQKENI. CDR3 DNA: TGTGCCAGCTCACCACCCGGGACTAGCGGGGGGTTTAGCACAGATACGCAGTATTTT. Translating it yields CASSPPGTSGGFSTDTQYF. Full variable domain (remainder filled in from reference TRBV18 and TRBJ2-3): NAGVMQNPRHLVRRRGQEARLRCSPMKGHSHVYWYRQLPEEGLKFMVYLQKENIIDESGMPKERFSAEFPKEGPSILRIQQVVRGDSAAYFCASSPPGTSGGFSTDTQYFGPGTRLTVL.

The CDR3 region is CASSPDRDYGYTF. In DNA form, the CDR3 reads TGTGCCAGCAGTCCGGACAGGGACTATGGCTACACCTTC. This chain connects TRBV27 to TRBJ1-2; 8 bases are shared with TRBD1. Unmatched junction bases numbered 2, after V lost 5 bases and J lost 3 bases. The CDR3 consists of 13 residues. Germline CDR1 reads MNHEY; CDR2 reads SMNVEV (reference sequence).

The CDR3 sequence: CASSPGGSGLGGNTIYF. As DNA, the CDR3 is TGCGCCAGCAGCCCTGGCGGTTCGGGTTTAGGTGGAAACACCATATATTTT. The rearrangement joins TRBV5-1 to TRBJ1-3; no clear D. The V end was cut by 4 bases, the J end by 3 bases, with 20 bases between. The V gene's germline CDR1 is SGHRS and CDR2 YFSETQ. The CDR3 runs 17 residues.

V usage is TRBV30 and J usage is TRBJ2-7; tentatively, D is TRBD1 (5 bases). The CDR3 loop spans 11 amino acids. The V end was cut by 2 bases, the J end by 3 bases, with 5 bases between. CDR1 is GTSNPN and CDR2 is SVGIG in the germline V gene (reference sequence). The CDR3 DNA is TGTGCCTGGAGTCAGGGCTACGAGCAGTACTTC. Translated: CAWSQGYEQYF.